This TCR beta chain is drawn from a study of T cell responses to AZD1222 COVID-19 vaccine. Across the study: The study pooled second doses at about 4 or about 12 weeks.

V lost 3 bases to trimming and J lost 1 base, with 12 bases between them. Germline CDR1 LGHDT, CDR2 YNNKEL (reference sequence). This CDR3 is 15 amino acids long. The protocol was immunoSEQ multiplex PCR, while the TCRdb copy is restricted to in-frame clones and leaves out a portion. Counted here are 150,000 or so clones, around 91% occurring once; the ten biggest clones make up around 5%. In regard to this clone: What it binds is unknown.

Study-wide results and caveats: Baseline serology detected seropositivity in only six AZD1222 recipients. The donor cohort was predominantly white British with a female majority, and clonal diversity may have been underestimated. Repertoire sampling was restricted to post-peak T cell response timepoints.

V and J are TRBV3-1 (or the pseudogene TRBV3-2) and TRBJ1-1; D remains unclear. The sample consisted of peripheral blood, taken on day 0 of AZD1222 vaccination. The clonotype was recovered from an adult in good health. The CDR3 spells CASSHLQNRNTEAFF. In DNA, the CDR3 is TGTGCCAGCAGCCATTTACAGAACCGGAACACTGAAGCTTTCTTT.